What follows are 15 T cell receptor beta chains derived from one specimen sequenced in a study of blood T cell repertoires in COVID-19. The method was immunoSEQ multiplex PCR; TCRdb's version includes in-frame clones alone and lacks a portion of them. The sample consists of 100,000 or so clones, 75% to 90% of them appearing once. Sequencing input: peripheral blood. Every receptor here comes from a human donor with acute or convalescent COVID-19. The donor label of this sample is uncertain.

The rearrangement links TRBV11-2 to TRBJ1-4; a weak D match, TRBD1 (6 bases). V lost 4 bases and J lost 2, with 11 bases in between. The CDR3 has 15 residues. CDR1 and CDR2 from the germline V gene are SGHAT and FQNNGV. The CDR3: CASSSGTGTNEKLFF. Written as DNA, the CDR3 is TGTGCCAGCAGCTCGGGTACAGGGACTAATGAAAAACTGTTTTTT.

The chain employs TRBV3-1 (or the pseudogene TRBV3-2) and TRBJ2-2, with 7 nucleotides matching TRBD2. Per the germline V gene, CDR1 is LGHDT and CDR2 is YNNKEL (reference sequence). With V trimmed by 4 bases and J by 5 bases, 4 bases remained unmatched. The CDR3 sequence is 14 residues long. The CDR3 DNA reads as TGTGCCAGCAGCCCGTCCGGGGGGACCGGGGAGCTGTTTTTT. Translation gives CASSPSGGTGELFF.

This clone was seen only once. The V and J genes are TRBV19 and TRBJ1-5, with 10 positions matching TRBD1. This CDR3 comprises 15 residues. V lost 6 bases, J lost 4 bases, and 6 bases stayed unmatched. Germline-derived CDR1 and CDR2 are LNHDA and SQIVND (reference sequence). The CDR3 coding sequence is TGTGCCAGTAGAGCCGGGACAGGGGTTAATCAGCCCCAGCATTTT. Amino acid sequence: CASRAGTGVNQPQHF.

The gene calls are TRBV6-2 or TRBV6-3 and TRBJ2-7, with a weak D call TRBD1 (6 bases). This CDR3 is 15 amino acids long. Trimming took off 4 bases at V and 4 bases at J, with 17 bases between the two ends. Germline V gene lookup returns CDR1 MNHEY and CDR2 SVGEGT. The CDR3 DNA reads as TGTGCCAGCAGTTTCTTAGGGACACCGGGATACGAGCAGTACTTC. Its translation: CASSFLGTPGYEQYF.

The chain joins TRBV6-2 or TRBV6-3 to TRBJ2-1, with TRBD2 identical over 10 bases. The V gene end was trimmed by 2 bases and the J gene end by 5 bases; junction bases not matched to a gene: 6. Germline V gene lookup returns CDR1 MNHEY and CDR2 SVGEGT. This CDR3 has 16 amino acids. CDR3 region: CASSYPPLAGDNEQFF. The CDR3 DNA reads as TGTGCCAGCAGTTACCCTCCTCTAGCGGGGGACAATGAGCAGTTCTTC.

Written as DNA, the CDR3 is TGTGCCAGCAGCTTACAACTAGCGGGAAGCATCAACAATGAGCAGTTCTTC. It is translated as CASSLQLAGSINNEQFF. This rearrangement joins TRBV9 to TRBJ2-1; 10 bases match TRBD2. The V segment lost 4 bases and the J segment 5 bases; nucleotides outside the gene matches: 12. This CDR3 has 17 amino acids. Per the germline V gene, CDR1 is SGDLS and CDR2 is YYNGEE.

The chain recombines TRBV28 with TRBJ1-1; D gene uncertain. The germline V gene encodes CDR1 MDHEN and CDR2 SYDVKM. The CDR3 contains 13 residues. V lost 7 bases and J 1 base, leaving 10 bases between the germline ends. The DNA for the CDR3 is TGTGCCAGCATTCCGGGAACGAACACTGAAGCTTTCTTT. Translated: CASIPGTNTEAFF.

This chain uses TRBV2 with TRBJ2-7, with 14 bases identical to TRBD2. The CDR3 loop spans 18 amino acids. J lost 3 bases, V lost 7 bases, and 14 bases had no gene match. The germline CDR1 and CDR2 sequences are SNHLY and FYNNEI. In DNA form, the CDR3 reads TGTGCCAGCATTACGACTAGCGGGAGGGGGCCGGCAATCTACGAGCAGTACTTC. Protein: CASITTSGRGPAIYEQYF.

The gene calls are TRBV7-2 and TRBJ1-6, with D tentatively TRBD1 (5 bases). Germline-derived CDR1 and CDR2 are SGHTA and FQGNSA. CDR3 length: 15 amino acids. Trimming took off 10 bases at V and 0 bases at J, with 13 bases between the two ends. The CDR3 is CATNRISSYNSPLHF. In nucleotides, the CDR3 is TGTGCCACTAACAGGATTAGCTCCTATAATTCACCCCTCCACTTT.

This chain uses TRBV7-9 with TRBJ2-7; 7 bases align to TRBD2. This CDR3 is built from 15 residues. The junction had 11 bases not matched to a gene; V was cut back by 3 bases and J by 6 bases. CDR1 and CDR2 (germline): SEHNR, FQNEAQ (reference sequence). Written as DNA, the CDR3 is TGTGCCAGCAGCTTGGGGGGGACTCCTAGTCTCGAGCAGTACTTC. It encodes CASSLGGTPSLEQYF.

As regards this clone: Additional DNA sequences in this sample encode the identical CDR3. The genes are TRBV7-6 and TRBJ2-7, with 7 bases that match TRBD2. CDR3 length: 15 amino acids. Germline loops: CDR1 SGHVS, CDR2 FNYEAQ. Trimming removed 1 base from V and 3 bases from J; junction bases left unmatched: 6. The DNA for the CDR3 is TGTGCCAGCAGCTTAGGACCTAGCGGAGTCTACGAGCAGTACTTC. This sequence encodes CASSLGPSGVYEQYF.

The chain combines TRBV2 with TRBJ1-2, with a possible D match to TRBD1 (5 bases). Trimming took 6 bases from V and 2 from J, leaving 16 bases between them. This CDR3 has 15 residues. Germline V gene lookup returns CDR1 SNHLY and CDR2 FYNNEI. CDR3 sequence reads: CASRSRGTANYGYTF. DNA of the CDR3: TGTGCCAGCAGATCTCGCGGGACGGCAAACTATGGCTACACCTTC.

The rearrangement uses TRBV6-6 and TRBJ2-1; perhaps TRBD2 as D (6 bases). Trimming cost V 9 bases and J 0 bases, with 18 bases left between them. The CDR3 is 16 amino acids. Germline CDR1 MNHNY, CDR2 SVGAGI (reference sequence). CDR3 sequence reads: CASRRREALSYNEQFF. The CDR3 nucleotides are TGTGCCAGTCGAAGGAGGGAGGCACTCTCCTACAATGAGCAGTTCTTC.

The V gene is TRBV18, the J gene TRBJ1-6; TRBD1 matches 7 bases. Germline lookup yields CDR1 KGHSH and CDR2 LQKENI. The trim removed 3 bases at V and 8 bases at J, leaving 4 bases unmatched. The CDR3 totals 14 residues. The CDR3 sequence: CASSPDRAYSPLHF. The CDR3 coding sequence is TGTGCCAGCTCACCCGACAGGGCCTATTCACCCCTCCACTTT.

The chain couples TRBV29-1 to TRBJ1-5; TRBD1 matches 12 bases. Germline V gene sequence: CDR1 SQVTM, CDR2 ANQGSEA. The V and J ends lost 5 bases and 7 bases, in that order; junction bases with no gene match: 12. The CDR3 is 16 residues long. CDR3 residues: CSVLVAGTGGGQPQHF. Here the CDR3 DNA reads TGCAGCGTTCTCGTCGCCGGGACAGGGGGCGGCCAGCCCCAGCATTTT.